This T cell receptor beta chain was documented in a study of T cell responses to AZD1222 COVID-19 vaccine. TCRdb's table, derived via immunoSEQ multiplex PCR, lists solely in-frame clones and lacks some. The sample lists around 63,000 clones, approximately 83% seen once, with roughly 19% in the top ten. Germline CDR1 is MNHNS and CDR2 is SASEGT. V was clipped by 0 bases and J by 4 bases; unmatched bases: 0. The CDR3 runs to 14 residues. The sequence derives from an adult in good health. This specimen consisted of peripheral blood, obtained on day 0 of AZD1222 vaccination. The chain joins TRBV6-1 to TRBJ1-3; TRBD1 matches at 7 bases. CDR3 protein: CASSEAGGGNTIYF. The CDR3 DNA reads TGTGCCAGCAGTGAAGCAGGGGGCGGAAACACCATATATTTT.